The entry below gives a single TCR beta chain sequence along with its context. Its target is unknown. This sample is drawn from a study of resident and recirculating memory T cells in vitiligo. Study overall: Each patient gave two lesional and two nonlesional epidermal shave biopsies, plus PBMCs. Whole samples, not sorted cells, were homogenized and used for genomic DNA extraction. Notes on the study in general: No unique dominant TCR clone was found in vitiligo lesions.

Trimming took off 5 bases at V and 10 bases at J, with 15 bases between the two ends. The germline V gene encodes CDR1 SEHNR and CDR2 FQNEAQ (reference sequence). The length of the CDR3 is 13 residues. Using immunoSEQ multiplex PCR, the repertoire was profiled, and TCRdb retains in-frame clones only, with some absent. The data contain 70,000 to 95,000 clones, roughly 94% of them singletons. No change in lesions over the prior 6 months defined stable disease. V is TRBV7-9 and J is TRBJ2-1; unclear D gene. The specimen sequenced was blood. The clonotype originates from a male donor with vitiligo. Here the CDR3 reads CASSPNPISEQFF. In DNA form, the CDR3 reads TGTGCCAGCAGCCCCAACCCCATTAGCGAGCAGTTCTTC.